The subject of this entry is one TCR beta chain. The data stem from a study of CD8 T cells in Susac syndrome. RNA amounts of about 0.5 to 1 ug underwent reverse transcription with random hexamers. An immunoSEQ multiplex PCR generated amplified TCR beta CDR3 products spanning 54 Vbeta and 13 Jbeta. TCRdb used MiXCR to reprocess the immunoSEQ multiplex PCR reads, holding one entry per CDR3 protein. The sample has 74,000 or so distinct CDR3 sequences; about 92% are singletons. Deletions cut 2 bases from V and 6 bases from J, with 5 bases between. CDR3 length: 12 amino acids. CDR1 and CDR2 (germline): LGHDT, YNNKEL (reference sequence).

The receptor comes from a human donor with Susac syndrome. The sample comprised CD4+ T cells from PBMCs. V gene TRBV3-1 combines with J gene TRBJ1-5; D gene unclear. CDR3 nucleotide sequence: TGTGCCAGCAGCCAATATTGTCAGCCCCAGCATTTT. As protein: CASSQYCQPQHF.